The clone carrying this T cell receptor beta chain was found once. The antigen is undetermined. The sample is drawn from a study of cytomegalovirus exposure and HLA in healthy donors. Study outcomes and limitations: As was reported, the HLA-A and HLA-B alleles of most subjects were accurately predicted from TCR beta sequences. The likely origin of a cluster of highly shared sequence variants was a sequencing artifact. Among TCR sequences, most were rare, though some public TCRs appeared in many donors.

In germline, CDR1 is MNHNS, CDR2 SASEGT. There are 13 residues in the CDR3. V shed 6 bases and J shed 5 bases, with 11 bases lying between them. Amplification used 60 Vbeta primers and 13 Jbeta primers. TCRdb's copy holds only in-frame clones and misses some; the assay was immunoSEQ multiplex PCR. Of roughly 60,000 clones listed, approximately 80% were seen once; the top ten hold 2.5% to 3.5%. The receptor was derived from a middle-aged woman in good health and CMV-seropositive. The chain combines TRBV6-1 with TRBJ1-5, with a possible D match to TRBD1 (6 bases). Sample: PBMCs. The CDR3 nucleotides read TGTGCCAGCAGAGGGGGAGGGGATCAGCCCCAGCATTTT. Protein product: CASRGGGDQPQHF.